This entry lists 27 T cell receptor beta chains sequenced from one sample in a study of T cells in Graves' hyperthyroidism and ophthalmopathy. Amplification targeted TCR beta CDR3 regions from RNA transcripts. With the HTBI primer set, the TCR CDR3 went through a first round of RT-PCR. Each CDR3 protein gets one entry after TCRdb re-called the multiplex PCR reads with MiXCR. The sample has about 840,000 distinct CDR3 sequences, about two fifths seen once. Specimen: blood. The source of these receptors is a man between 18 and 29 years old with Graves' hyperthyroidism.

V gene TRBV9 combines with J gene TRBJ2-3; tentatively, D is TRBD1 (5 bases). Germline lookup yields CDR1 SGDLS and CDR2 YYNGEE. The CDR3 is made up of 15 amino acids. V lost 0 bases and J lost 0, with 8 bases in between. CDR3 amino acids: CASSVVGASTDTQYF. The CDR3 region has the DNA TGTGCCAGCAGCGTAGTAGGGGCCAGCACAGATACGCAGTATTTT.

There are a few counts of this clonotype. The chain employs TRBV19 and TRBJ1-3, with D unresolved. Germline assignment: CDR1 LNHDA and CDR2 SQIVND (reference sequence). The ends were cut back, 9 bases at V and 9 bases at J, with 15 bases in the middle. This CDR3 region has 12 residues. The CDR3 region has the DNA TGTGCCAGCCCGACGCCCGGTGGCACCATATATTTT. This encodes CASPTPGGTIYF.

Many counts were recorded for this clonotype. The V call is TRBV5-1, the J call TRBJ2-7; perhaps TRBD1 as D (7 bases). V lost 0 bases, J lost 4 bases, and 20 bases lay in between. This CDR3 comprises 17 residues. Per germline, CDR1 SGHRS and CDR2 YFSETQ. The CDR3 sequence: CASSLGGGGATLYEQYF. The CDR3 DNA sequence: TGCGCCAGCAGCTTGGGAGGAGGGGGCGCAACATTATACGAGCAGTACTTC.

J is TRBJ1-1 and V is TRBV7-9; possibly TRBD1 for D (6 bases). Per germline, CDR1 SEHNR and CDR2 FQNEAQ (reference sequence). This CDR3 spans 14 amino acids. V was clipped by 5 bases and J by 3 bases, with 13 bases between them. The CDR3 DNA reads TGTGCCAGCAGCACACCTAGGGGGGACACTGAAGCTTTCTTT. This gives the protein CASSTPRGDTEAFF.

This clonotype was observed a few times. This chain connects TRBV9 to TRBJ1-1; D is uncertain. The CDR3 consists of 14 residues. CDR1 and CDR2 from the germline V gene are SGDLS and YYNGEE. V was trimmed by 4 bases and J by 0 bases, leaving 10 bases between them. This CDR3 is CASSPLSMNTEAFF. In DNA form, the CDR3 reads TGTGCCAGCAGCCCCCTCAGCATGAACACTGAAGCTTTCTTT.

This chain joins TRBV27 and TRBJ1-1, with D unclear. Germline V gene sequence: CDR1 MNHEY, CDR2 SMNVEV (reference sequence). The CDR3 loop spans 14 amino acids. The V end lost 5 bases, the J end lost 5 bases, and 15 bases lay between the germline ends. The CDR3 reads CASSLGFGRTEAFF. DNA of the CDR3: TGTGCCAGCAGTCTCGGGTTCGGTCGGACTGAAGCTTTCTTT.

The V and J genes are TRBV29-1 and TRBJ2-7; TRBD1 might be the D (5 bases). The length of the CDR3 is 11 residues. The V gene lost 4 bases and the J gene lost 9 bases, with 13 bases spanning the gap. Germline V lookup: CDR1 SQVTM, CDR2 ANQGSEA. CDR3 region: CSVVTRAVQYF. CDR3 DNA: TGCAGCGTTGTTACCAGGGCAGTGCAGTACTTC.

CDR3 coding DNA: TGTGCCTCCGCCCTAACTAATGAAAAACTGTTTTTT. Translating gives CASALTNEKLFF. This sequence joins TRBV6-1 and TRBJ1-4, with D unresolved. V lost 11 bases and J 1 base, leaving 8 bases between the germline ends. The germline CDR1 and CDR2 sequences are MNHNS and SASEGT. The CDR3 extends over 12 amino acids.

The J gene is TRBJ2-2, the V gene TRBV11-3, with D possibly matching TRBD1 (5 bases). Germline loops: CDR1 SGHNT, CDR2 YENEEA. The V end lost 5 bases, the J end lost 3 bases, and 16 bases lay between the germline ends. The CDR3 runs 16 residues. The CDR3 region has the DNA TGTGCCAGCAGCCCAGGTGGGGCAGGGCACACCGGGGAGCTGTTTTTT. Protein sequence: CASSPGGAGHTGELFF.

This clonotype was recorded a few times. This chain links TRBV2 with TRBJ2-2; D unclear. V was cut by 6 bases and J by 3 bases, with 11 bases left in between. The CDR3 totals 14 residues. CDR1 is SNHLY and CDR2 is FYNNEI in the germline V gene. CDR3 in amino acids: CASSPTDYTGELFF. CDR3 nucleotide sequence: TGTGCCAGCAGCCCCACAGACTACACCGGGGAGCTGTTTTTT.

This sequence joins TRBV9 and TRBJ2-2; maybe TRBD1 (5 bases). Germline V gene lookup returns CDR1 SGDLS and CDR2 YYNGEE. V lost 4 bases, J lost 11 bases, and 21 bases lay in between. This CDR3 has 15 residues. The CDR3 sequence is CASSLGLPASGELFF. The CDR3 DNA reads as TGTGCCAGCAGCCTGGGGCTTCCCGCCTCAGGCGAGCTGTTTTTT.

This clonotype has ten or more counts. The J gene is TRBJ2-5, the V gene TRBV2; 7 nucleotides align to TRBD2. Germline V CDR1 and CDR2: SNHLY, FYNNEI. This CDR3 comprises 13 residues. V shed 10 bases and J 5 bases; nucleotides not matched to a gene: 10. CDR3 loop: CAILSGVRETQYF. Written as DNA, the CDR3 is TGTGCCATACTCAGCGGGGTCAGGGAGACCCAGTACTTC.

This clonotype was seen ten or more times. The J gene is TRBJ2-5, the V gene TRBV9, with 7 nucleotides matching TRBD2. This CDR3 spans 14 amino acids. V lost 5 bases and J lost 5; bases outside the gene matches: 9. Germline assignment: CDR1 SGDLS and CDR2 YYNGEE. The CDR3 DNA is TGTGCCAGCAGTGAGCGGGGCCTTCGGGAGACCCAGTACTTC. Translating it yields CASSERGLRETQYF.

In the case of this clonotype: The junction does not match germline at one end; this may be a read error. The rearrangement links TRBV7-2 to TRBJ2-2; D may match TRBD1 or TRBD2 (5 bases each). The CDR3 has 15 amino acids. The germline V gene encodes CDR1 SGHTA and CDR2 FQGNSA. The CDR3 nucleotides read TGTGCCAGCAGCGACCAGGCCCAGGGCACCGGGGAGCTGTCTTTT. It is translated as CASSDQAQGTGELSF.

Many counts were recorded for this clonotype. The V and J genes are TRBV19 and TRBJ1-5, with D perhaps matching TRBD1 (5 bases). Germline lookup yields CDR1 LNHDA and CDR2 SQIVND (reference sequence). Trimming removed 8 bases at V and 3 bases at J, with 11 bases between. CDR3 length equals 13 residues. The CDR3 loop is CASSDSFNQPQHF. The CDR3 nucleotides are TGTGCCAGTTCCGACAGCTTCAATCAGCCCCAGCATTTT. Based on the CDR3 plus reference TRBV19 and TRBJ1-5, the full variable domain is DGGITQSPKYLFRKEGQNVTLSCEQNLNHDAMYWYRQDPGQGLRLIYYSQIVNDFQKGDIAEGYSVSREKKESFPLTVTSAQKNPTAFYLCASSDSFNQPQHFGDGTRLSIL.

This clonotype was counted a few times. This chain links TRBV6-5 with TRBJ1-1; 10 nucleotides match TRBD1. Germline V gives CDR1 MNHEY, CDR2 SVGAGI. The CDR3 consists of 16 residues. J gave up 1 base and V 7 bases, and 9 bases lay outside the gene matches. This CDR3 reads CASTPGTGAANTEAFF. Written as DNA, the CDR3 is TGTGCCAGCACCCCCGGGACAGGGGCGGCGAACACTGAAGCTTTCTTT.

At least ten counts were recorded for this clonotype. The chain employs TRBV14 and TRBJ1-6; D unresolved. This CDR3 has 15 residues. CDR1 is SGHDN and CDR2 is FVKESK in the germline V gene. The V and J ends lost 0 bases and 6 bases respectively, with 9 bases between them. The CDR3 spells CASSQDPPFNSPLHF. As DNA, the CDR3 is TGTGCCAGCAGCCAAGATCCCCCCTTTAATTCACCCCTCCACTTT.

For this clonotype: A read error may be the cause here, since a much bigger clone is one base away. V gene TRBV29-1 combines with J gene TRBJ1-2; the match to TRBD1 covers 9 bases. Germline CDR1 reads SQVTM; CDR2 reads ANQGSEA. The CDR3 loop spans 17 amino acids. DNA of the CDR3: TGCAGCATTGAAGAAAGAGGAACGGACAGGGGACACTATGGCTACACCTTC. Translating it yields CSIEERGTDRGHYGYTF. The complete variable domain, with remaining parts taken from reference TRBV29-1 and TRBJ1-2, reads SAVISQKPSRDICQRGTSLTIQCQVDSQVTMMFWYRQQPGQSLTLIATANQGSEATYESGFVIDKFPISRPNLTFSTLTVSNMSPEDSSIYLCSIEERGTDRGHYGYTFGSGTRLTVV.

The sample holds many counts of this clonotype. The rearrangement joins TRBV5-1 to TRBJ1-1; 7 positions match TRBD1. V shed 3 bases and J 1 base; nucleotides not matched to a gene: 3. The CDR3 is made up of 14 amino acids. Germline V gene data show CDR1 as SGHRS and CDR2 as YFSETQ. The CDR3, as DNA: TGCGCCAGCAGCTCCGGGACAGAGAACACTGAAGCTTTCTTT. It translates to CASSSGTENTEAFF. Based on the CDR3 plus reference TRBV5-1 and TRBJ1-1, the full variable domain is KAGVTQTPRYLIKTRGQQVTLSCSPISGHRSVSWYQQTPGQGLQFLFEYFSETQRNKGNFPGRFSGRQFSNSRSEMNVSTLELGDSALYLCASSSGTENTEAFFGQGTRLTVV.

CDR3 DNA sequence: TGTGCCAGCTCTTCCGGGGCCTATTCACCCCTCCACTTT. Its translation is CASSSGAYSPLHF. The chain recombines TRBV2 with TRBJ1-6; tentative D call: TRBD1 (5 bases). The germline V gene has CDR1 SNHLY and CDR2 FYNNEI. Trimming removed 8 bases from V and 8 bases from J, with 13 bases in between. The CDR3 contains 13 residues.

The sample holds many counts of this clonotype. CDR3 coding DNA: TGTGCCAGCAGTGAACGATGGGAGAGAAACACCATATATTTT. The encoded protein is CASSERWERNTIYF. The J gene is TRBJ1-3, the V gene TRBV2; D gene unclear. This CDR3 is built from 14 residues. With 2 bases removed from V and 5 bases from J, the gap between germline ends came to 10 bases. The germline CDR1 and CDR2 sequences are SNHLY and FYNNEI.

The chain carries TRBV10-3 and TRBJ1-2; 10 nucleotides agree with TRBD1. The CDR3 length is 14 residues. The V and J ends lost 3 bases and 8 bases, in that order; junction bases with no gene match: 6. Germline V gene sequence: CDR1 ENHRY, CDR2 SYGVKD. The DNA of the CDR3 is TGTGCCATCAGTGACGGGACAGGGGCTTGGGGCTACACCTTC. Its protein product is CAISDGTGAWGYTF.

The chain has TRBV6-6 and TRBJ1-1; D perhaps matches TRBD1 (6 bases). Trimming shortened V by 5 bases and J by 2 bases, and 15 bases separated the two germline ends. The germline V gene has CDR1 MNHNY and CDR2 SVGAGI (reference sequence). The CDR3 runs to 15 residues. CDR3 region: CASSANRDINTEAFF. CDR3 in DNA: TGTGCCAGCAGTGCAAACCGGGACATAAACACTGAAGCTTTCTTT.

About this clonotype: The junction differs from germline at one of its ends, possibly a read error. This chain uses TRBV7-7 with TRBJ2-6; D not resolved. Looked up from germline, CDR1 is SSHAT and CDR2 is FNYEAQ (reference sequence). The CDR3 runs 15 residues. The CDR3 DNA is TGTGCTAGCAGCCTTGTCAAAGCTGGGGCCAACGTCCTGACTTTC. Protein product: CASSLVKAGANVLTF.

The table lists this clonotype with many counts. The V call is TRBV6-2 or TRBV6-3, the J call TRBJ1-5, with D uncertain. V was cut by 5 bases and J by 3 bases, with 8 bases left in between. This CDR3 is built from 13 residues. Germline CDR1 and CDR2: MNHEY and SVGEGT. The CDR3 DNA reads as TGTGCCAGCAGTCGACAAACCAATCAGCCCCAGCATTTT. Protein product: CASSRQTNQPQHF.

This clonotype was observed many times. The V and J genes are TRBV12-3 or TRBV12-4 and TRBJ2-5; no firm D call. Trimming removed 6 bases from V and 1 base from J, with 6 bases in between. The CDR3 spans 12 residues. CDR3 loop: CASSPAQETQYF. The DNA for the CDR3 is TGTGCCAGCAGCCCGGCCCAAGAGACCCAGTACTTC.

The table lists this clonotype with a few counts. This sequence joins TRBV20-1 and TRBJ2-5, with TRBD2 identical over 8 bases. Germline V lookup: CDR1 DFQATT, CDR2 SNEGSKA (reference sequence). This CDR3 region has 17 residues. J lost 0 bases, V lost 4 bases, and 13 bases had no gene match. CDR3 region: CSATNSAGGAYQETQYF. The CDR3 nucleotides are TGCAGTGCTACGAATTCCGCGGGAGGAGCGTACCAAGAGACCCAGTACTTC.